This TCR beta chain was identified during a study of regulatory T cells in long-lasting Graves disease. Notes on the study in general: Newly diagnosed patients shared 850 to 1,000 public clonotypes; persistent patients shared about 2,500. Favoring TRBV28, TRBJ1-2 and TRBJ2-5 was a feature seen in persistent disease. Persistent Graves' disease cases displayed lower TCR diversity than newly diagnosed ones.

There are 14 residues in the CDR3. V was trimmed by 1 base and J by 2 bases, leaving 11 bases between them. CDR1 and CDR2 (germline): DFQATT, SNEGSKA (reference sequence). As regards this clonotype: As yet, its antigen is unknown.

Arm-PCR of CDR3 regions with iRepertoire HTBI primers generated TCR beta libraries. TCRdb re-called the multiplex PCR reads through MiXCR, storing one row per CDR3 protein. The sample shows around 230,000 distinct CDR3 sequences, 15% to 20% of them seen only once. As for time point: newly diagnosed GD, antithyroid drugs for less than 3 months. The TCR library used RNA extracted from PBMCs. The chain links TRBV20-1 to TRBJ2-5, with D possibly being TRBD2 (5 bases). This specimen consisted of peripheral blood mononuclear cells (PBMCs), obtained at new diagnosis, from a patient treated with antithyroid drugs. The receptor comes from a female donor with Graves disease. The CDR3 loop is CSARGISAQETQYF. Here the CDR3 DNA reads TGCAGTGCTAGAGGGATTAGCGCGCAAGAGACCCAGTACTTC.